This T cell receptor beta chain was recovered during a study of blood T cell repertoires in COVID-19. The CDR3 is 15 amino acids. The ends were cut back, 5 bases at V and 4 bases at J, with 14 bases in the middle. Germline V lookup: CDR1 SGHVS, CDR2 FQNEAQ. Repertoires were generated with immunoSEQ multiplex PCR, while TCRdb's copy carries only in-frame clones and drops some. The data contain around 150,000 clones, about 86% of them singletons. This receptor was taken from a man between 60 and 75 years old with acute or convalescent COVID-19. Source material: peripheral blood. The chain links TRBV7-8 to TRBJ2-2; possibly TRBD2 for D (6 bases). DNA of the CDR3: TGTGCCAGCAGCCCCCGGGAGCCCGGCACCGGGGAGCTGTTTTTT. Translated, it gives CASSPREPGTGELFF.